The 2 T cell receptor beta chains reported below all come from one sample, sequenced in a study of CD4 and CD8 cells across lung adenocarcinoma regions. TCRdb passed the PCR reads through MiXCR, listing each CDR3 protein once. The sample consists of about 19,000 distinct CDR3 sequences, 50% of them appearing once. Sequenced material: CD8+ T cells from the margin of a lung tumor. These receptors were obtained from a male donor with lung adenocarcinoma. The CD4 and CD8 labels of this study may be unreliable.

Turning to this clonotype: Relative to the germline gene, one junction end is altered; a read error may explain this. This chain connects TRBV6-1 to TRBJ2-1; D is tentatively TRBD1 or TRBD2 (6 bases each). Germline V gene data show CDR1 as MNHNS and CDR2 as SASEGT. This CDR3 comprises 16 residues. The CDR3 loop is CASSEAGPGAKDTQFF. The CDR3 DNA follows: TGTGCCAGCAGTGAAGCGGGGCCGGGGGCCAAGGACACTCAGTTTTTC.

This clonotype was picked up many times. This chain's CDR3 is CASRTNAPVSISNQPQHF. CDR3 in DNA: TGTGCCAGCAGAACAAACGCCCCCGTCTCCATTAGCAATCAGCCCCAGCATTTT. This chain joins TRBV6-6 and TRBJ1-5; D gene ambiguous. Germline CDR1 MNHNY, CDR2 SVGAGI (reference sequence). V lost 6 bases and J 0 bases, leaving 21 bases between the germline ends. The CDR3 contains 18 residues.